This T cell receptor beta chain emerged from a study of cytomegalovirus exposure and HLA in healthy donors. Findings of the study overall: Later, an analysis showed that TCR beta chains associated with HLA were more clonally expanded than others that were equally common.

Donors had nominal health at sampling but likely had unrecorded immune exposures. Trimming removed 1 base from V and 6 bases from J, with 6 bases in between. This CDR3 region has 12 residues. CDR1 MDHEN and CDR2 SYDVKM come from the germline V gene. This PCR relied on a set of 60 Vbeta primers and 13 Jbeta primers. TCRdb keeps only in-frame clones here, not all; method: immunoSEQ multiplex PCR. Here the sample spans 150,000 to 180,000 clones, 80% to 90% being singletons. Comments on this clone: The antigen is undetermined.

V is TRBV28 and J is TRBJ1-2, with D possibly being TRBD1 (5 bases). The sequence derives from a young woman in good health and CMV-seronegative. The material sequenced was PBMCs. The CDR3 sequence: CASSLSGHGYTF. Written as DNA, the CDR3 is TGTGCCAGCAGTTTATCAGGGCATGGCTACACCTTC.